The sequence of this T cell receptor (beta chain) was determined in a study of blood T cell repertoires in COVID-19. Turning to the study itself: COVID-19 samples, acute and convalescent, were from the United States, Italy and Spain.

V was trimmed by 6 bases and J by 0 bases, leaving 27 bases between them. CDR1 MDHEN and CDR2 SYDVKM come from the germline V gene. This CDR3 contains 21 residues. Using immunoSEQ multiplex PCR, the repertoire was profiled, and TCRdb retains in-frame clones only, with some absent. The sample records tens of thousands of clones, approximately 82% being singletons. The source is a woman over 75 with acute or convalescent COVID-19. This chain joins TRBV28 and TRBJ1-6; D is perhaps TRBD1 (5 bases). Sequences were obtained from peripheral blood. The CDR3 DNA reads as TGTGCCAGCAGACCAACCCCTACGGGACTCCGAATGAGCTCCTATAATTCACCCCTCCACTTT. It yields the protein CASRPTPTGLRMSSYNSPLHF.